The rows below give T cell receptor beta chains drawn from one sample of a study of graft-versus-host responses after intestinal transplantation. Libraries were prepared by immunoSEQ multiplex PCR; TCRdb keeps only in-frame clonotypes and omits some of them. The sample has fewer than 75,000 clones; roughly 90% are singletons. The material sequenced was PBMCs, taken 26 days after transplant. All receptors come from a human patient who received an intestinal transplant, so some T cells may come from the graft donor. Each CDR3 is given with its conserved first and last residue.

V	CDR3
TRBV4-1	CASSPSSVLRPYEQYF
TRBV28	CASSTVLVRDRGNTGELFF
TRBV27	CASSLGTGQNQPQHF
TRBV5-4	CASSLEDRGNGYTF
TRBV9	CASSPPGTGDGYTF
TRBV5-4	CASSLPGQGVDEQFF
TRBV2	CASGTAVSYEQYF
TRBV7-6	CASSLSHGTGPTGELFF
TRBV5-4	CASSPIDKAYNEQFF
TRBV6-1	CASSERFMNTEAFF
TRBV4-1	CASSLLWGDRNTIYF
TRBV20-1	CSAPAGGYTF
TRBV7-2	CASSIRQGGGYTF
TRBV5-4	CASSRKTRGGGETQYF
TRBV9	CASSGPDGGMIRQYF
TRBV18	CASSPLSSERYEQYF